Listed below are T cell receptor beta chains from one sample, sequenced in a study of blood T cell repertoires in COVID-19. Some clones are missing from TCRdb's copy, which holds only in-frame ones; the method was immunoSEQ multiplex PCR. The sample consists of about 480,000 clones, roughly 90% of them appearing once. Specimen: PBMCs or T cells enriched from blood (not recorded which). The receptors derive from a woman between 35 and 50 years old who had recovered from COVID-19. The CDR3 runs from the conserved cysteine through the conserved F or W.

j_call: TRBJ2-5; v_call: TRBV6-5; cdr3_aa: CASSSNRGTQYF
j_call: TRBJ1-2; v_call: TRBV19; cdr3_aa: CASSLGGQGPLSGGYTF
j_call: TRBJ2-1; v_call: TRBV14; cdr3_aa: CASSQKGLAGGQSSYNEQFF
j_call: TRBJ2-1; v_call: TRBV4-3; cdr3_aa: CASSQDRLAGANEQFF
j_call: TRBJ1-1; v_call: TRBV2; cdr3_aa: CASRDRSNTEAFF
j_call: TRBJ1-2; v_call: TRBV29-1; cdr3_aa: CSGRGSYGYTF
j_call: TRBJ1-5; v_call: TRBV18; cdr3_aa: CASSPTVPQSNQPQHF
j_call: TRBJ2-7; v_call: TRBV11-2; cdr3_aa: CASSDAGTEDEQYF
j_call: TRBJ1-3; v_call: TRBV19; cdr3_aa: CASRDRGWNTIYF
j_call: TRBJ2-7; v_call: TRBV6-2/TRBV6-3; cdr3_aa: CASSIDSSYEQYF
j_call: TRBJ1-2; v_call: TRBV3-1/TRBV3-2; cdr3_aa: CASSQDSTGTIYGYTF
j_call: TRBJ2-3; v_call: TRBV7-8; cdr3_aa: CASSRTGGSGTDTQYF
j_call: TRBJ2-7; v_call: TRBV7-6; cdr3_aa: CASSPGGRLVDEQYF
j_call: TRBJ1-1; v_call: TRBV10-3; cdr3_aa: CAISDGQGGEAFF
j_call: TRBJ2-3; v_call: TRBV14; cdr3_aa: CASSQGVWRGQDTQYF
j_call: TRBJ2-3; v_call: TRBV7-9; cdr3_aa: CSGTSGDTQYF